This T cell receptor beta chain stems from a study of lymphopenia after photon versus proton radiotherapy. The CDR3 has 14 amino acids. Germline-derived CDR1 and CDR2 are MNHEY and SMNVEV (reference sequence). Trimming removed 5 bases at V and 8 bases at J, with 16 bases between. Clones were sequenced by immunoSEQ multiplex PCR, and TCRdb holds only the in-frame ones, with some missing. This table holds about 26,000 clones, around four fifths found once. The TCR sequence derives from a woman in her forties or fifties with pancreatic cancer. The chain couples TRBV27 to TRBJ2-1, with D perhaps matching TRBD2 (7 bases). This sample comprised peripheral blood, obtained from a patient treated with photon-based radiotherapy. The CDR3 spells CASSTSGGWDEQFF. Written as DNA, the CDR3 is TGTGCCAGCAGTACCTCGGGGGGCTGGGATGAGCAGTTCTTC.